This is a list of T cell receptor beta chains from one sample in a study of shared clonotypes between healthy human individuals. Produced via immunoSEQ multiplex PCR; TCRdb's table is partial and in-frame only. The sample carries about 1.1 million clones, roughly 74% recorded once. The sample was memory CD4+ T cells from PBMCs. The receptors derive from a man younger than 35 in good health. Some clones in this sample may be carry-over from other donors' samples. The CDR3 runs from the conserved cysteine through the conserved F or W. The D gene is left open where the match is weak. Clone size appears in some rows only: once, few, many, or a class for an expanded clone.

j_gene: TRBJ2-7; d_gene: TRBD2; len: 14; abundance: NA; v_gene: TRBV25-1; CDR3aa: CASSEGLAAVEQYF; CDR3nt: TGTGCCAGCAGTGAGGGACTAGCGGCCGTCGAGCAGTACTTC
j_gene: TRBJ1-3; d_gene: NA; len: 12; abundance: NA; v_gene: TRBV15; CDR3aa: CATKGIGNTIYF; CDR3nt: TGTGCCACCAAAGGTATAGGAAACACCATATATTTT
j_gene: TRBJ2-5; d_gene: TRBD1; len: 14; abundance: NA; v_gene: TRBV5-1; CDR3aa: CASSQDRVGETQYF; CDR3nt: TGCGCCAGCAGTCAGGACAGGGTAGGGGAGACCCAGTACTTC
j_gene: TRBJ2-3; d_gene: TRBD2; len: 19; abundance: NA; v_gene: TRBV7-8; CDR3aa: CASSLTGQRLAGPTDTQYF; CDR3nt: TGTGCCAGCAGCTTAACAGGCCAAAGACTAGCGGGACCCACAGATACGCAGTATTTT
j_gene: TRBJ2-4; d_gene: NA; len: 14; abundance: NA; v_gene: TRBV11-2; CDR3aa: CASSLEFGGNIQYF; CDR3nt: TGTGCCAGCAGCTTAGAATTTGGGGGGAACATTCAGTACTTC
j_gene: TRBJ1-3; d_gene: NA; len: 15; abundance: many; v_gene: TRBV5-1; CDR3aa: CASSPDDGSGNTIYF; CDR3nt: TGCGCCAGCAGCCCGGACGACGGCTCTGGAAACACCATATATTTT
j_gene: TRBJ2-1; d_gene: NA; len: 15; abundance: NA; v_gene: TRBV9; CDR3aa: CASSVMSLPGDEQFF; CDR3nt: TGTGCCAGCAGCGTAATGTCCCTACCGGGCGATGAGCAGTTCTTC
j_gene: TRBJ1-4; d_gene: NA; len: 17; abundance: NA; v_gene: TRBV5-5; CDR3aa: CASSLTGLLATNEKLFF; CDR3nt: TGTGCCAGCAGCCTTACAGGGCTACTTGCAACTAATGAAAAACTGTTTTTT
j_gene: TRBJ2-5; d_gene: NA; len: 14; abundance: NA; v_gene: TRBV30; CDR3aa: CAWSDRQLQETQYF; CDR3nt: TGTGCCTGGAGTGACAGACAATTACAAGAGACCCAGTACTTC
j_gene: TRBJ1-5; d_gene: NA; len: 13; abundance: NA; v_gene: TRBV5-6; CDR3aa: CASSSGRNQPQHF; CDR3nt: TGTGCCAGCAGCTCTGGCCGGAATCAGCCCCAGCATTTT
j_gene: TRBJ1-5; d_gene: NA; len: 16; abundance: NA; v_gene: TRBV19; CDR3aa: CASSESYLPRNQPQHF; CDR3nt: TGTGCCAGTAGCGAGAGTTATCTTCCCCGCAATCAGCCCCAGCATTTT
j_gene: TRBJ2-1; d_gene: TRBD2; len: 13; abundance: once; v_gene: TRBV28; CDR3aa: CASSLAGVSEQFF; CDR3nt: TGTGCCAGCAGTTTGGCGGGAGTTAGTGAGCAGTTCTTC
j_gene: TRBJ1-4; d_gene: NA; len: 17; abundance: many; v_gene: TRBV4-3; CDR3aa: CASSQEFDGRANEKLFF; CDR3nt: TGCGCCAGCAGCCAAGAATTCGACGGCAGGGCTAATGAAAAACTGTTTTTT
j_gene: TRBJ2-7; d_gene: TRBD1; len: 14; abundance: NA; v_gene: TRBV7-9; CDR3aa: CASSLDRGRDEQYF; CDR3nt: TGTGCCAGCAGCTTAGACAGGGGCCGCGACGAGCAGTACTTC
j_gene: TRBJ2-3; d_gene: NA; len: 15; abundance: NA; v_gene: TRBV30; CDR3aa: CAWSVQWGKPDTQYF; CDR3nt: TGTGCCTGGAGTGTTCAATGGGGAAAGCCAGATACGCAGTATTTT
j_gene: TRBJ2-2; d_gene: NA; len: 19; abundance: NA; v_gene: TRBV28; CDR3aa: CASSPRRGVRTSGAGELFF; CDR3nt: TGTGCCAGCAGTCCGCGGCGCGGAGTCAGGACGAGTGGCGCCGGGGAGCTGTTTTTT
j_gene: TRBJ2-3; d_gene: NA; len: 16; abundance: NA; v_gene: TRBV4-3; CDR3aa: CASSQDPDHSTDTQYF; CDR3nt: TGCGCCAGCAGCCAAGACCCCGACCACAGCACAGATACGCAGTATTTT
j_gene: TRBJ1-4; d_gene: NA; len: 13; abundance: NA; v_gene: TRBV7-6; CDR3aa: CASSSGWDEKLFF; CDR3nt: TGTGCCAGCAGCTCGGGCTGGGATGAAAAACTGTTTTTT
j_gene: TRBJ1-2; d_gene: NA; len: 14; abundance: NA; v_gene: TRBV10-3; CDR3aa: CAISGQDPRYGYTF; CDR3nt: TGTGCCATCAGCGGTCAGGATCCACGCTATGGCTACACCTTC
j_gene: TRBJ2-7; d_gene: NA; len: 14; abundance: NA; v_gene: TRBV6-1; CDR3aa: CASSENSGLYEQYF; CDR3nt: TGTGCCAGCAGTGAAAATAGTGGGCTCTACGAGCAGTACTTC
j_gene: TRBJ2-1; d_gene: NA; len: 15; abundance: NA; v_gene: TRBV7-6; CDR3aa: CASSLGRLSYNEQFF; CDR3nt: TGTGCCAGCAGCTTAGGGCGCTTGTCCTACAATGAGCAGTTCTTC
j_gene: TRBJ2-7; d_gene: NA; len: 16; abundance: NA; v_gene: TRBV27; CDR3aa: CASSPRGHYSPHEQYF; CDR3nt: TGTGCCAGCAGCCCCCGTGGGCACTATAGTCCCCACGAGCAGTACTTC
j_gene: TRBJ2-4; d_gene: NA; len: 15; abundance: few; v_gene: TRBV2; CDR3aa: CASSGTAAAPAIQYF; CDR3nt: TGTGCCAGCAGTGGGACAGCCGCCGCGCCGGCCATTCAGTACTTC
j_gene: TRBJ2-3; d_gene: TRBD2; len: 18; abundance: once; v_gene: TRBV4-1; CDR3aa: CASSQDPRTSSLWDTQYF; CDR3nt: TGCGCCAGCAGCCAAGACCCCCGGACTAGCAGCCTCTGGGATACGCAGTATTTT
j_gene: TRBJ1-2; d_gene: NA; len: 15; abundance: NA; v_gene: TRBV28; CDR3aa: CASSPPGGRASGYTF; CDR3nt: TGTGCCAGCAGTCCTCCGGGGGGGCGAGCTTCTGGCTACACCTTC
j_gene: TRBJ1-2; d_gene: NA; len: 12; abundance: NA; v_gene: TRBV6-5; CDR3aa: CASSYGGGGYTF; CDR3nt: TGTGCCAGCAGTTACGGAGGGGGTGGCTACACCTTC
j_gene: TRBJ2-7; d_gene: NA; len: 15; abundance: NA; v_gene: TRBV10-3; CDR3aa: CAISANQGSSYEQYF; CDR3nt: TGTGCCATCAGTGCAAACCAGGGGAGCTCCTACGAGCAGTACTTC
j_gene: TRBJ1-5; d_gene: TRBD1; len: 16; abundance: many; v_gene: TRBV6-1; CDR3aa: CASSETRGLSNQPQHF; CDR3nt: TGTGCCAGCAGTGAGACCAGGGGGCTGAGCAATCAGCCCCAGCATTTT
j_gene: TRBJ1-1; d_gene: NA; len: 14; abundance: NA; v_gene: TRBV18; CDR3aa: CASSLQGINTEAFF; CDR3nt: TGTGCCAGCTCACTCCAGGGTATAAACACTGAAGCTTTCTTT
j_gene: TRBJ2-7; d_gene: NA; len: 14; abundance: NA; v_gene: TRBV5-1; CDR3aa: CASSLAQPAPEQYF; CDR3nt: TGCGCCAGCAGCTTGGCCCAGCCCGCTCCCGAGCAGTACTTC
j_gene: TRBJ1-2; d_gene: NA; len: 14; abundance: NA; v_gene: TRBV6-1; CDR3aa: CASSEARYGYGYTF; CDR3nt: TGTGCCAGCAGTGAAGCGCGGTATGGATATGGCTACACCTTC
j_gene: TRBJ1-4; d_gene: NA; len: 14; abundance: NA; v_gene: TRBV5-1; CDR3aa: CASSLGHPGEKLFF; CDR3nt: TGCGCCAGCAGCTTGGGTCACCCTGGGGAAAAACTGTTTTTT
j_gene: TRBJ2-4; d_gene: TRBD2; len: 18; abundance: once; v_gene: TRBV7-9; CDR3aa: CASSLGVYAGVAKNIQYF; CDR3nt: TGTGCCAGCAGCTTGGGGGTCTATGCGGGAGTAGCCAAAAACATTCAGTACTTC
j_gene: TRBJ2-1; d_gene: NA; len: 11; abundance: NA; v_gene: TRBV20-1; CDR3aa: CGEESGNEQFF; CDR3nt: TGCGGAGAGGAGAGCGGCAATGAGCAGTTCTTC
j_gene: TRBJ2-3; d_gene: NA; len: 15; abundance: NA; v_gene: TRBV11-2; CDR3aa: CASSLGAASTDTQYF; CDR3nt: TGTGCCAGCAGCTTAGGGGCAGCAAGCACAGATACGCAGTATTTT
j_gene: TRBJ1-5; d_gene: TRBD1; len: 18; abundance: NA; v_gene: TRBV27; CDR3aa: CASSPTQGAQYSNQPQHF; CDR3nt: TGTGCCAGCAGTCCGACTCAGGGGGCACAATATAGCAATCAGCCCCAGCATTTT
j_gene: TRBJ1-6; d_gene: NA; len: 15; abundance: NA; v_gene: TRBV28; CDR3aa: CASSTPLTYNSPLHF; CDR3nt: TGTGCCAGCAGTACCCCATTAACCTATAATTCACCCCTCCACTTT
j_gene: TRBJ1-5; d_gene: NA; len: 17; abundance: NA; v_gene: TRBV21-1; CDR3aa: CASSCGDRVESNQPQHF; CDR3nt: TGTGCCAGCAGCTGCGGGGACAGGGTCGAGAGCAATCAGCCCCAGCATTTT
j_gene: TRBJ2-1; d_gene: TRBD2; len: 16; abundance: NA; v_gene: TRBV9; CDR3aa: CASSVGLAGAYNEQFF; CDR3nt: TGTGCCAGCAGCGTTGGACTAGCGGGGGCCTACAATGAGCAGTTCTTC
j_gene: TRBJ2-6; d_gene: TRBD2; len: 14; abundance: NA; v_gene: TRBV25-1; CDR3aa: CASGRAGGANVLTF; CDR3nt: TGTGCTAGCGGGAGGGCCGGTGGGGCCAACGTCCTGACTTTC
j_gene: TRBJ1-5; d_gene: NA; len: 15; abundance: NA; v_gene: TRBV21-1; CDR3aa: CASIKGRASNQPQHF; CDR3nt: TGTGCCAGCATAAAGGGCCGGGCAAGCAATCAGCCCCAGCATTTT
j_gene: TRBJ1-1; d_gene: TRBD1; len: 13; abundance: NA; v_gene: TRBV6-1; CDR3aa: CASPGQVNTEAFF; CDR3nt: TGTGCCAGCCCGGGACAGGTTAACACTGAAGCTTTCTTT
j_gene: TRBJ2-7; d_gene: NA; len: 18; abundance: once; v_gene: TRBV4-2; CDR3aa: CASSRGDRSGSGSYEQYF; CDR3nt: TGTGCCAGCAGCCGAGGGGACAGGAGCGGGAGCGGCTCCTACGAGCAGTACTTC